The sequence of this T cell receptor beta chain was determined in a study of Tregs in tolerant kidney transplant recipients (dated by TCRdb to the late 2010s). For context, the study as a whole: The transplants used related donors along with nonmyeloablative bone marrow transplantation, and in the human trials mixed chimerism was transient. Before combined kidney and bone marrow transplantation, this study identified donor-specific regulatory T cells using TCRbeta sequencing and then followed those same cells after transplant.

In the paper's terms, the time point label means: blood sample drawn before combined kidney and bone marrow transplant. Unstimulated Tregs (CD4+CD25+CD127-), CD4+ non-Tregs (CD4+CD25-), CD4 and CD8 cells were FACS-sorted from thawed PBMCs. Patients were a few combined kidney and bone marrow transplant recipients from the ITN036ST trial, and only these trial subjects had samples available. Healthy control blood was processed to PBMCs with a Ficoll density gradient and then cryopreserved, whereas patient PBMCs were collected both before and after transplant. Here V drops 6 bases and J drops 4 bases, and the junction holds 9 bases not matched to any gene. The germline V gene gives CDR1 as MDHEN and CDR2 as SYDVKM. The CDR3 sequence holds 15 residues, the cysteine and phenylalanine included. CDR3 DNA is the only sequence kept; it has 45 bases, read in frame from the first base. The investigation overall reported the following: The study was constrained by small patient numbers, and validation of the findings is required in larger populations and under other immunosuppression protocols. Expanding Tregs with activated donor B cells appeared to identify the most biologically relevant and donor-specific TCRbeta repertoire. Although technical replication error seemed to be minimal, the question of biological reproducibility was not addressed directly. For some patients, the PCR primers changed as time went on, which meant samples from those patients could not be compared with one another at the nucleotide level. In tolerant patients, the expansion of donor-specific Tregs was greater than global Treg expansion, suggesting that the expansion was antigen-driven rather than nonspecific.

Genomic DNA was extracted from sorted cells with the QIAGEN DNeasy Blood and Tissue Kit for TCRbeta CDR3 sequencing. High-throughput TCRbeta CDR3 sequencing, including PCR amplification with bias correction and internal controls, was performed commercially through immunoSEQ. On the study's bioinformatics: Unique productive TCRbeta sequences were defined by CDR3 nucleotide sequence where primers matched, and otherwise by CDR3 amino acid sequence together with Vbeta and Jbeta genes. To correct sorting error, sequences shared between sorted populations at a frequency ratio of 2:1 or less were removed; the rest were assigned to the higher population. A sequence counted as donor-reactive if, in CFSE-low cells, the sequence had a frequency of at least 0.01% and was expanded at least 5-fold compared with unstimulated cells. Repertoire divergence was quantified by Jensen-Shannon divergence using the top 100 TCRbeta sequences ranked by frequency. For samples with multiple sequencing runs, sorting error was corrected separately for each run before the runs were pooled. TCRdb provides this immuneACCESS table in a form limited to in-frame rearrangements. Some clones are lacking; in checked studies, under half of them reflect an unresolved V gene, and why the rest are absent is not known. The V and J calls and clone size were taken over from that table, and D and trimming were inferred from the DNA. This sample is represented by 90,000 to 120,000 clones; 90% of them were singletons. Of the sample, nearly 0.35% is held by the ten largest clones.

In the case of this clone: Which antigen it targets is not known. No much larger clonotype is one base removed from it; base qualities were not supplied.

Here the chain combines TRBV28 and TRBJ1-2; 9 bases in the junction line up with TRBD1. The TCR sequence derives from a human donor who received a combined kidney and bone marrow transplant. The source was CD4+ T cells from blood, collected before the transplant. The sequenced DNA: TGTGCCAGCAGGCCATACAGGGGGCAGGTCTATGGCTACACCTTC. This translates into CASRPYRGQVYGYTF.